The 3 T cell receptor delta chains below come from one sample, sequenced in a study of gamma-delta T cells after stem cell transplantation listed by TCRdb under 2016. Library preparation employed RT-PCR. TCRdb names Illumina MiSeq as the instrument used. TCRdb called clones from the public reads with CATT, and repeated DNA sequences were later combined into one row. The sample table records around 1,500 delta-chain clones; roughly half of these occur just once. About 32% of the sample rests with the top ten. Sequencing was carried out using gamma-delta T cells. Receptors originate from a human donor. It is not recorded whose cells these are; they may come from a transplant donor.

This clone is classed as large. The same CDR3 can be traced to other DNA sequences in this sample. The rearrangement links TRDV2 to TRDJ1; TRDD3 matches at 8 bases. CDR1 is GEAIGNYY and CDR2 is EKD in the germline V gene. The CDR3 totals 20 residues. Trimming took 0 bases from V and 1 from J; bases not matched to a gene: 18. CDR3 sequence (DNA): TGTGCCTGTGACACCGTCTCCCGCACTGGGGGCTCCGGGGCCACCGATAAACTCATCTTT. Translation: CACDTVSRTGGSGATDKLIF.

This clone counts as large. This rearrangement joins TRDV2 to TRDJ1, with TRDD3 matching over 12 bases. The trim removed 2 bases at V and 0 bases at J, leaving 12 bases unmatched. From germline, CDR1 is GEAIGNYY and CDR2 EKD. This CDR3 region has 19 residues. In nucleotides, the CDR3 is TGTGCCTGTGACAGACTACTGGGGGATACCGGGTCTTACACCGATAAACTCATCTTT. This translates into CACDRLLGDTGSYTDKLIF.

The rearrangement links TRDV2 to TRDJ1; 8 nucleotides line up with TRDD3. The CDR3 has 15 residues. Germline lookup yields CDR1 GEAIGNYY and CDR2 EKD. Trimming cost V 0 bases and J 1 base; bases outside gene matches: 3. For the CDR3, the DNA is TGTGCCTGTGACACCTTGGGGGATTCCACCGATAAACTCATCTTT. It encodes CACDTLGDSTDKLIF.